These T cell receptor beta chains were read from a single sample in a study of blood T cell repertoires in COVID-19. Using immunoSEQ multiplex PCR, the repertoire was profiled, and TCRdb retains in-frame clones only, with some absent. The top ten clones hold 8.1% of a sample with about 160,000 clones, 70% to 80% of them seen once. The sequenced sample consisted of peripheral blood. Receptors were obtained from a woman in her fifties or sixties with COVID-19, enrolled during active disease. Each CDR3 is given with its conserved first and last residue. D genes are given only for firm matches. Size tells how often a clone was seen (once, few, many) or the class of an expanded clone, and some rows leave it out.

20	TRBV5-1	TRBJ2-1	.	TRBD2	CASSFPAGTSGGPSYNEQFF	TGCGCCAGCAGCTTTCCGGCTGGGACTAGCGGGGGCCCCTCCTACAATGAGCAGTTCTTC
16	TRBV28	TRBJ1-5	.	TRBD1	CASSLGAGGSNQPQHF	TGTGCCAGCAGTTTGGGGGCAGGGGGAAGCAATCAGCCCCAGCATTTT
11	TRBV20-1	TRBJ1-3	.	.	CSAPRGNTIYF	TGCAGTGCCCCGAGGGGAAACACCATATATTTT
14	TRBV7-3	TRBJ1-1	.	.	CASSLGGGNTEAFF	TGTGCCAGCAGCTTAGGGGGAGGTAACACTGAAGCTTTCTTT
13	TRBV29-1	TRBJ2-2	.	.	CSVSGEGTGELFF	TGCAGCGTATCAGGGGAGGGCACCGGGGAGCTGTTTTTT
13	TRBV6-5	TRBJ1-3	few	TRBD1	CASSRGTGNTIYF	TGTGCCAGCAGCAGGGGGACTGGAAACACCATATATTTT
14	TRBV19	TRBJ2-7	.	.	CASSIRASSYEQYF	TGTGCCAGTAGTATAAGAGCCTCCTCCTACGAGCAGTACTTC
16	TRBV9	TRBJ2-2	.	.	CASSAPFGLNTGELFF	TGTGCCAGCAGCGCTCCTTTCGGACTCAACACCGGGGAGCTGTTTTTT
14	TRBV12-5	TRBJ1-1	once	TRBD1	CASGLGQGSTEAFF	TGTGCTAGTGGTTTGGGACAGGGAAGCACTGAAGCTTTCTTT
15	TRBV18	TRBJ1-1	.	.	CASSPLAKGQTEAFF	TGTGCCAGCTCACCACTCGCTAAGGGGCAGACTGAAGCTTTCTTT
15	TRBV10-3	TRBJ2-7	.	.	CAIKPQGDYKYEQYF	TGTGCCATTAAACCACAGGGCGATTATAAGTACGAGCAGTACTTC
16	TRBV6-2/TRBV6-3	TRBJ1-1	.	TRBD1	CASSYHRDRGQTEAFF	TGTGCCAGCAGTTACCATAGAGACAGGGGACAAACTGAAGCTTTCTTT
15	TRBV5-8	TRBJ2-1	.	TRBD1	CASSKGTGRYNEQFF	TGTGCCAGCAGCAAGGGGACAGGCCGTTACAATGAGCAGTTCTTC
13	TRBV19	TRBJ2-5	.	TRBD2	CASAVAGKETQYF	TGTGCCAGTGCCGTAGCGGGTAAAGAGACCCAGTACTTC
14	TRBV28	TRBJ2-3	.	.	CASSPGGFTDTQYF	TGTGCCAGCAGCCCCGGGGGATTCACAGATACGCAGTATTTT
15	TRBV5-8	TRBJ1-3	.	.	CASSLGRTTGNTIYF	TGTGCCAGCAGCTTGGGTCGGACAACTGGAAACACCATATATTTT
15	TRBV28	TRBJ2-7	.	.	CASAEVPDSSYEQYF	TGTGCCAGCGCCGAGGTGCCAGACAGCTCCTACGAGCAGTACTTC
13	TRBV7-3	TRBJ2-5	.	.	CASSSQGVETQYF	TGTGCCAGCAGCTCCCAGGGTGTGGAGACCCAGTACTTC
15	TRBV6-1	TRBJ2-1	.	TRBD1	CASSERTGGRNEQFF	TGTGCCAGCAGTGAAAGGACAGGGGGCCGCAATGAGCAGTTCTTC
14	TRBV5-6	TRBJ2-5	.	TRBD1	CASSLEQGAETQYF	TGTGCCAGCAGCTTGGAACAGGGGGCGGAGACCCAGTACTTC
14	TRBV6-5	TRBJ1-1	.	TRBD1	CASSRDRVALEAFF	TGTGCCAGCAGTCGGGACAGGGTGGCGCTTGAAGCTTTCTTT
17	TRBV4-3	TRBJ2-2	.	.	CASSQDTRGANTGELFF	TGCGCCAGCAGCCAAGATACCCGGGGAGCGAACACCGGGGAGCTGTTTTTT
17	TRBV28	TRBJ1-2	.	TRBD1	CASSFRAYRGRGYGYTF	TGTGCCAGCAGTTTTAGGGCGTACAGGGGGCGCGGCTATGGCTACACCTTC
13	TRBV29-1	TRBJ2-7	.	.	CSVDGGTTYEQYF	TGCAGCGTTGACGGCGGAACTACCTACGAGCAGTACTTC
14	TRBV4-2	TRBJ1-2	.	.	CASSQGGRDYGYTF	TGTGCCAGCAGCCAAGGTGGGAGGGACTATGGCTACACCTTC
14	TRBV7-9	TRBJ2-7	.	TRBD1	CASSSTGDPYEQYF	TGTGCCAGCAGCTCAACAGGGGACCCCTACGAGCAGTACTTC
15	TRBV19	TRBJ2-2	once	.	CASIVYPGNTGELFF	TGTGCCAGTATAGTCTACCCGGGGAACACCGGGGAGCTGTTTTTT
16	TRBV6-1	TRBJ2-5	.	TRBD2	CASSEFWLAGSETQYF	TGTGCCAGCAGTGAATTTTGGCTAGCGGGATCAGAGACCCAGTACTTC
13	TRBV2	TRBJ1-2	.	.	CASTQGGLIGYTF	TGTGCCAGCACACAGGGTGGATTGATTGGCTACACCTTC
16	TRBV3-1/TRBV3-2	TRBJ1-5	.	TRBD1	CASSQDYRGGNQPQHF	TGTGCCAGCAGCCAGGACTACAGGGGGGGCAATCAGCCCCAGCATTTT
14	TRBV5-1	TRBJ2-3	.	TRBD1	CASSAGQGVDTQYF	TGCGCCAGCAGCGCCGGACAGGGGGTAGATACGCAGTATTTT
15	TRBV2	TRBJ1-5	.	.	CASSPGRGDNQPQHF	TGTGCCAGCAGCCCCGGCAGGGGCGATAATCAGCCCCAGCATTTT
13	TRBV7-7	TRBJ2-5	few	.	CASSPRRQETQYF	TGTGCTAGCAGCCCCCGGAGGCAAGAGACCCAGTACTTC
14	TRBV3-1/TRBV3-2	TRBJ2-2	few	.	CASTQDSLTGELFF	TGTGCCAGCACCCAGGACTCTCTAACCGGGGAGCTGTTTTTT
16	TRBV7-9	TRBJ1-1	.	TRBD1	CASSLAGQVMNTEAFF	TGTGCCAGCAGCTTAGCGGGACAGGTTATGAACACTGAAGCTTTCTTT
15	TRBV3-1/TRBV3-2	TRBJ1-2	.	TRBD1	CASSPWDRVNYGYTF	TGTGCCAGCAGCCCTTGGGACAGGGTAAACTATGGCTACACCTTC
12	TRBV7-9	TRBJ1-1	.	.	CASSPPEGEAFF	TGTGCCAGCAGCCCCCCGGAGGGAGAAGCTTTCTTT
14	TRBV7-8	TRBJ1-2	.	TRBD1	CASSSDRANYGYTF	TGTGCCAGCAGCTCTGACAGGGCTAACTATGGCTACACCTTC
13	TRBV18	TRBJ1-1	.	.	CASYELEDTEAFF	TGTGCCAGCTACGAGCTGGAGGACACTGAAGCTTTCTTT
15	TRBV6-6	TRBJ2-3	.	.	CASIYRRGPGDTQYF	TGTGCCAGCATCTATCGCAGGGGCCCTGGGGATACGCAGTATTTT
15	TRBV3-1/TRBV3-2	TRBJ2-3	.	TRBD2	CASSRTSGSTDTQYF	TGTGCCAGCAGTAGGACTAGCGGAAGCACAGATACGCAGTATTTT
14	TRBV6-1	TRBJ1-1	.	.	CASSEPGMNTEAFF	TGTGCCAGCAGTGAACCCGGGATGAACACTGAAGCTTTCTTT
17	TRBV7-3	TRBJ2-3	.	TRBD2	CASSLSGRGGGTDTQYF	TGTGCCAGCAGCTTAAGTGGCCGGGGGGGCGGTACAGATACGCAGTATTTT